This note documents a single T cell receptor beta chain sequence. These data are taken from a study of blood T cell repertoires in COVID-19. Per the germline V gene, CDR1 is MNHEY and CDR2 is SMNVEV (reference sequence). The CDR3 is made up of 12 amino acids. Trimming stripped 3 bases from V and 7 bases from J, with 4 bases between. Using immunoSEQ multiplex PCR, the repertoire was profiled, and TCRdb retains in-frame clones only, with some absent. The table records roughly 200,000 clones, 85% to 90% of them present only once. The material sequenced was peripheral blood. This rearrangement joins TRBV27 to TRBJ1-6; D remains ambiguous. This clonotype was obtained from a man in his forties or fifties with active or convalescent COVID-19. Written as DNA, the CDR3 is TGTGCCAGCAGTTTTGCGAATTCACCCCTCCACTTT. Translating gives CASSFANSPLHF.